One sample yielded the 7 T cell receptor beta chains listed below, sequenced in a study of cytomegalovirus exposure and HLA in healthy donors. It was with 60 Vbeta and 13 Jbeta primers that the PCR ran. TCRdb's table, derived via immunoSEQ multiplex PCR, lists solely in-frame clones and lacks some. The sample shows about 140,000 clones, approximately 79% of them seen only once. The specimen sequenced was PBMCs. These receptors came from a female donor in good health and CMV-seronegative.

The chain uses TRBV6-5 and TRBJ2-7, with 8 positions matching TRBD1. The CDR3 is made up of 16 amino acids. Germline CDR1 is MNHEY and CDR2 is SVGAGI. Germline trimming cut 4 bases from V and 2 bases from J; bases unmatched to any gene: 10. CDR3 in DNA: TGTGCCAGCAGTTGGCAGGGGGCCGGCGGGACCTACGAGCAGTACTTC. Residues: CASSWQGAGGTYEQYF.

The CDR3, as DNA: TGCGCCAGCAGCCAAGTGCACACCGACAATGAGCAGTTCTTC. Translation gives CASSQVHTDNEQFF. The V and J genes are TRBV4-1 and TRBJ2-1, with D uncertain. Trimming pared 1 base from V and 5 bases from J, leaving 9 bases between. Germline lookup yields CDR1 MGHRA and CDR2 YSYEKL. The length of the CDR3 is 14 residues.

This chain joins TRBV5-1 and TRBJ1-2; the D gene is possibly TRBD1 (5 bases). The length of the CDR3 is 17 residues. V lost 0 bases to trimming and J lost 4 bases, with 19 bases between them. Per germline, CDR1 SGHRS and CDR2 YFSETQ. In nucleotides, the CDR3 is TGCGCCAGCAGCTTGGAGGGAACCCACAGGAAGAGCTATGGCTACACCTTC. It encodes CASSLEGTHRKSYGYTF.

The chain is built from TRBV11-2 and TRBJ1-1; D perhaps matches TRBD1 (5 bases). The CDR3 runs 15 residues. Germline V gives CDR1 SGHAT, CDR2 FQNNGV. V shed 5 bases and J shed 0 bases, with 13 bases lying between them. The CDR3 region is CASSTDTGMNTEAFF. The CDR3 DNA reads as TGTGCCAGCAGCACCGACACAGGCATGAACACTGAAGCTTTCTTT.

V gene TRBV7-9 combines with J gene TRBJ1-2; no definite D call. The germline V gene has CDR1 SEHNR and CDR2 FQNEAQ (reference sequence). The CDR3 is made up of 15 amino acids. The V end lost 5 bases, the J end lost 0 bases, and 13 bases lay between the germline ends. The CDR3 region has the DNA TGTGCCAGCAGCCCGACAAAGGATGCTAACTATGGCTACACCTTC. Its translation is CASSPTKDANYGYTF.

The chain recombines TRBV29-1 with TRBJ2-2, with 8 bases fitting TRBD2. The germline V gene encodes CDR1 SQVTM and CDR2 ANQGSEA. This CDR3 has 12 residues. V gave up 7 bases and J gave up 6 bases; unmatched junction bases: 4. Here the CDR3 DNA reads TGCAGCGCGACTAGCGAGGCCGGGGAGCTGTTTTTT. Protein product: CSATSEAGELFF.

CDR3 residues: CAWSLNLLAERSREQFF. CDR3 bases: TGTGCCTGGAGTCTGAATCTACTAGCGGAGCGATCCCGAGAGCAGTTCTTC. This chain connects TRBV30 to TRBJ2-1; TRBD2 agrees at 8 bases. The CDR3 covers 17 residues. Germline V lookup: CDR1 GTSNPN, CDR2 SVGIG (reference sequence). V dropped 2 bases and J dropped 10; count of bases not matched to a gene: 19. Combining the CDR3 with reference TRBV30 and TRBJ2-1 gives the whole variable domain SQTIHQWPATLVQPVGSPLSLECTVEGTSNPNLYWYRQAAGRGLQLLFYSVGIGQISSEVPQNLSASRPQDRQFILSSKKLLLSDSGFYLCAWSLNLLAERSREQFFGPGTRLTVL.